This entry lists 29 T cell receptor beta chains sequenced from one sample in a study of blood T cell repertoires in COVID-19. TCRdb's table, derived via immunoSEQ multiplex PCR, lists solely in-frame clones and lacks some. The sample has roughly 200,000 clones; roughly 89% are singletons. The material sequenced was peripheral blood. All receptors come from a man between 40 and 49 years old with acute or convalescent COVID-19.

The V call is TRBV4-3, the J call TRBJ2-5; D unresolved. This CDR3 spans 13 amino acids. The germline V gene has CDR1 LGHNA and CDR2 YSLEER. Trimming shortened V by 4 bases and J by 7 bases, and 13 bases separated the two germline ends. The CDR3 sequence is CASSPSRRGTQYF. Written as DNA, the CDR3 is TGCGCCAGCAGCCCCTCCCGCCGCGGGACCCAGTACTTC.

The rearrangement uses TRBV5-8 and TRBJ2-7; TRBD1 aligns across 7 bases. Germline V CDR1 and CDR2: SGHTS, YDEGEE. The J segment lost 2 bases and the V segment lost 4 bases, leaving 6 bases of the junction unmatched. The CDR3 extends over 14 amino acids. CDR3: CASSATGSPYEQYF. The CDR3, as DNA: TGTGCCAGCAGCGCGACAGGGAGTCCCTACGAGCAGTACTTC.

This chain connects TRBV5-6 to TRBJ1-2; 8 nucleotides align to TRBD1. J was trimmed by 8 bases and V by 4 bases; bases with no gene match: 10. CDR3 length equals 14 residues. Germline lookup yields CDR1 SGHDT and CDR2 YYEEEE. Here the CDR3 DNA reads TGTGCCAGCAGCGTCCCGGGACAGGTCTCCGGCTACACCTTC. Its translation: CASSVPGQVSGYTF.

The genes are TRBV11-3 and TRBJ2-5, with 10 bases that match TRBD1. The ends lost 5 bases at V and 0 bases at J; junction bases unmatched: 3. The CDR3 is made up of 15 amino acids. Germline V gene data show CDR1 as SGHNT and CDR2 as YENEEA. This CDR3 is CASSQGQGNQETQYF. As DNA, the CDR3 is TGTGCCAGCAGCCAGGGACAGGGGAACCAAGAGACCCAGTACTTC.

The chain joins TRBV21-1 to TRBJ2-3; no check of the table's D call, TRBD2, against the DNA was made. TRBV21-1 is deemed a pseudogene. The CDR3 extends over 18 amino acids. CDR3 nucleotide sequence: TGTGCCAGCAGCAAAGATCCCCAGCGGGGGGTGCACACAGATACGCAGTATTTT. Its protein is CASSKDPQRGVHTDTQYF.

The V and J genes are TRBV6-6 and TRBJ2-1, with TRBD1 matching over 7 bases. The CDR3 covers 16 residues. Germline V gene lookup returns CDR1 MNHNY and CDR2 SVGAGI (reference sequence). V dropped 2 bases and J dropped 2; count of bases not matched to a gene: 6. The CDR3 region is CASSYRGTEPYNEQFF. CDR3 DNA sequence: TGTGCCAGCAGTTACAGAGGGACAGAGCCCTACAATGAGCAGTTCTTC.

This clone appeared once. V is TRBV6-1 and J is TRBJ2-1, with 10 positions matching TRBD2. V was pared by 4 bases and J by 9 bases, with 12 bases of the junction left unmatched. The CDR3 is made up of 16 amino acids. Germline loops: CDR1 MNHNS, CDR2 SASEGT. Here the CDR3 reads CASSVQLAGMRVEQFF. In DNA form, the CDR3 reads TGTGCCAGCAGTGTACAACTAGCGGGGATGAGAGTTGAGCAGTTCTTC.

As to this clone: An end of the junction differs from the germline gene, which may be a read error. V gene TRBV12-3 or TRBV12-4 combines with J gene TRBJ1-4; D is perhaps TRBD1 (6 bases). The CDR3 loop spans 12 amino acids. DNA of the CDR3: TGTGCCAGCAGTTTGGGCGGACAGTTAAGGATTTTT. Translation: CASSLGGQLRIF.

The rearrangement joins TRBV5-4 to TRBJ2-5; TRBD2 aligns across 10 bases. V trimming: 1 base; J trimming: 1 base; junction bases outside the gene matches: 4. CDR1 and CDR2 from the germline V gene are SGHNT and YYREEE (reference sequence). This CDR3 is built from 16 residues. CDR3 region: CASSLRTSGVQETQYF. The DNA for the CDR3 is TGTGCCAGCAGCTTGAGAACTAGCGGGGTCCAAGAGACCCAGTACTTC.

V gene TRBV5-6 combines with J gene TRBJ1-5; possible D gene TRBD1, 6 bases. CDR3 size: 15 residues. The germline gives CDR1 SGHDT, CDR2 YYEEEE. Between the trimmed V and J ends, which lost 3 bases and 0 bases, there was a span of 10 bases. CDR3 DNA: TGTGCCAGCAGCTACGGACAGACTAGCAATCAGCCCCAGCATTTT. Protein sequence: CASSYGQTSNQPQHF.

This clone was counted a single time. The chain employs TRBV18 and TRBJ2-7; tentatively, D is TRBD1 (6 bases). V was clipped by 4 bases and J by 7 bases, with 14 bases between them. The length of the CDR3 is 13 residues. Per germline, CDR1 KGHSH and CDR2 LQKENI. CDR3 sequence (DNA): TGTGCCAGCTCACAAGGGGGTGTCCGGGAGCAGTACTTC. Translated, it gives CASSQGGVREQYF. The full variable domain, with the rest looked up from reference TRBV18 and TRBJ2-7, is NAGVMQNPRHLVRRRGQEARLRCSPMKGHSHVYWYRQLPEEGLKFMVYLQKENIIDESGMPKERFSAEFPKEGPSILRIQQVVRGDSAAYFCASSQGGVREQYFGPGTRLTVT.

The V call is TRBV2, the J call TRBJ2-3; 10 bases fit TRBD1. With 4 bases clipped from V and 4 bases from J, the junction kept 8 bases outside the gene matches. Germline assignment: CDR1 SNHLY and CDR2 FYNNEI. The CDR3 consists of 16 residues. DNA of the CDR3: TGTGCCAGCAGTGCCCGACAGGGGGCGCGGGCAGATACGCAGTATTTT. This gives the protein CASSARQGARADTQYF.

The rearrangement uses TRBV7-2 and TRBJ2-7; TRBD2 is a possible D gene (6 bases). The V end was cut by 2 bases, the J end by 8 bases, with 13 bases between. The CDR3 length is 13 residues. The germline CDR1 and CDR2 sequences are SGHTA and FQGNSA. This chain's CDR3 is CASSLTGGTKQYF. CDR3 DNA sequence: TGTGCCAGCAGCTTAACCGGGGGTACAAAGCAGTACTTC.

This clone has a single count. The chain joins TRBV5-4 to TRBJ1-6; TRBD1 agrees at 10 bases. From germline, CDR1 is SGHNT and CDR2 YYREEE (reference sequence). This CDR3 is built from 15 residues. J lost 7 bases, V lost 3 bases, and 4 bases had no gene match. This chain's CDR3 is CASSSGQGRNSPLHF. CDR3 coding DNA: TGTGCCAGCAGCTCGGGACAGGGGAGGAATTCACCCCTCCACTTT.

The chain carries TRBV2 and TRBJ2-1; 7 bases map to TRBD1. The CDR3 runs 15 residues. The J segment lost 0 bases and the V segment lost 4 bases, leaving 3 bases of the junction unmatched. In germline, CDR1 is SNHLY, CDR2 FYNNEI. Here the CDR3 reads CASSVYRGSYNEQFF. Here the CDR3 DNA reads TGTGCCAGCAGTGTATACAGGGGCTCCTACAATGAGCAGTTCTTC.

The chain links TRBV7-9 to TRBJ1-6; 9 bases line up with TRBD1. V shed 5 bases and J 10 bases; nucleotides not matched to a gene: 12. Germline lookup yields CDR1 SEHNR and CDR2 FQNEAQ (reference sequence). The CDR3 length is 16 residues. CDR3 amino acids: CASSLGAGQGQSPLHF. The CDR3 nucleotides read TGTGCCAGCAGCCTAGGGGCGGGACAGGGTCAGTCACCCCTCCACTTT.

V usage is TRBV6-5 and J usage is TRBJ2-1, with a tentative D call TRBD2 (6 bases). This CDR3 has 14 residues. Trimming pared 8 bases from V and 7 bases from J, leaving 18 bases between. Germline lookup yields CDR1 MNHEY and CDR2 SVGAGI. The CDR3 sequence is CASRERVIVNEQFF. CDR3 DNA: TGTGCCAGCCGGGAGAGGGTCATCGTTAATGAGCAGTTCTTC.

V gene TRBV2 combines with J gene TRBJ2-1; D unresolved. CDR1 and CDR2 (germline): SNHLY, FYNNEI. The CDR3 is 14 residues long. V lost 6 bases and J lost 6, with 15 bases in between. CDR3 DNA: TGTGCCAGCAGGCTAGAGGCCGGCTCCAATGAGCAGTTCTTC. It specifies CASRLEAGSNEQFF.

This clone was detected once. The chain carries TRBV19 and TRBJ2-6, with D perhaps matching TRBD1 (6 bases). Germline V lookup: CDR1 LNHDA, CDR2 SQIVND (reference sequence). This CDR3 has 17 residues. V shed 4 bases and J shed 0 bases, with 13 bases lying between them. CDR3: CASSRRQDRSGANVLTF. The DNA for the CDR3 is TGTGCCAGTAGTAGACGACAGGACCGCTCTGGGGCCAACGTCCTGACTTTC. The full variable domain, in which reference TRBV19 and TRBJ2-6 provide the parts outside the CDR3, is DGGITQSPKYLFRKEGQNVTLSCEQNLNHDAMYWYRQDPGQGLRLIYYSQIVNDFQKGDIAEGYSVSREKKESFPLTVTSAQKNPTAFYLCASSRRQDRSGANVLTFGAGSRLTVL.

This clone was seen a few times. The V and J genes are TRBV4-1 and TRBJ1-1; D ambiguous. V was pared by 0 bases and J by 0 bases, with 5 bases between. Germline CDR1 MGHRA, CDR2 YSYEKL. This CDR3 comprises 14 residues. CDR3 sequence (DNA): TGCGCCAGCAGCCAAGAGAGCCTGAACACTGAAGCTTTCTTT. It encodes CASSQESLNTEAFF.

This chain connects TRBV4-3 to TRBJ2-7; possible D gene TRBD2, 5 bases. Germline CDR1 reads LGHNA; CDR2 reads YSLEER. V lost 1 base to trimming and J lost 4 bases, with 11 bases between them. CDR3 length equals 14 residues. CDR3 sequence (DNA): TGCGCCAGCAGCCAAGGGAGGCTAGCTTACGAGCAGTACTTC. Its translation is CASSQGRLAYEQYF.

The CDR3 region has the DNA TGTGCCAGCACCCTCCGAGGAAAACTGTTTTTT. Residues: CASTLRGKLFF. The V and J genes are TRBV7-8 and TRBJ1-4; D remains unclear. The CDR3 runs 11 residues. Germline CDR1 SGHVS, CDR2 FQNEAQ. Trimming cost V 7 bases and J 10 bases, with 10 bases left between them.

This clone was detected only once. The CDR3 region has the DNA TGCGCCAGCAGCCAAGGATACTGGTACGAGCAGTACTTC. This translates into CASSQGYWYEQYF. J is TRBJ2-7 and V is TRBV4-1; unclear D gene. The CDR3 length is 13 residues. Trimming left V 1 base short and J 4 bases short, with 8 bases between. CDR1 is MGHRA and CDR2 is YSYEKL in the germline V gene.

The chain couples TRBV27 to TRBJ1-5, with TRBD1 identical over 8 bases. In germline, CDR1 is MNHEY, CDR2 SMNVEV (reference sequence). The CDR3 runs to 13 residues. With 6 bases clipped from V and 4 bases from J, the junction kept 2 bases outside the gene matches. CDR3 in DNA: TGTGCCAGCAGACAGGGGGTGAATCAGCCCCAGCATTTT. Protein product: CASRQGVNQPQHF.

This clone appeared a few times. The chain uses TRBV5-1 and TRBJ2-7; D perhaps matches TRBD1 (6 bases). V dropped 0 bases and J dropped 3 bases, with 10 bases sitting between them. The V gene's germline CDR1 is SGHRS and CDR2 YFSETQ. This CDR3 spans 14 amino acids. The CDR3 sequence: CASSLVRGHYEQYF. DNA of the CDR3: TGCGCCAGCAGCTTGGTCAGGGGACACTACGAGCAGTACTTC.

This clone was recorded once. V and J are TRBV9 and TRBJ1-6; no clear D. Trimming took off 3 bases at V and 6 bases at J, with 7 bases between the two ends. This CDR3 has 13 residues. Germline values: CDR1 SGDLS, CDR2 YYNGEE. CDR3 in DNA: TGTGCCAGCAGCGGAGAGGGTAATTCACCCCTCCACTTT. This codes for CASSGEGNSPLHF.

DNA of the CDR3: TGTGCCAGCAGGACAGGGGGTGGCTACACCTTC. Its translation is CASRTGGGYTF. This rearrangement joins TRBV6-5 to TRBJ1-2, with 9 bases fitting TRBD1. Germline V gene lookup returns CDR1 MNHEY and CDR2 SVGAGI. The CDR3 covers 11 residues. With V trimmed by 6 bases and J by 7 bases, 0 bases remained unmatched.

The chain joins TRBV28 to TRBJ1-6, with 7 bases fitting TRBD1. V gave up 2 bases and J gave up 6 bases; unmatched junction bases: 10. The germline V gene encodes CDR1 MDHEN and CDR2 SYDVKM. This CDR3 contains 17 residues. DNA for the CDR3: TGTGCCAGCAGTTTAAGGGACCGAGGGGGCGGTAATTCACCCCTCCACTTT. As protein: CASSLRDRGGGNSPLHF. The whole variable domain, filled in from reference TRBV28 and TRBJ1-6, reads DVKVTQSSRYLVKRTGEKVFLECVQDMDHENMFWYRQDPGLGLRLIYFSYDVKMKEKGDIPEGYSVSREKKERFSLILESASTNQTSMYLCASSLRDRGGGNSPLHFGNGTRLTVT.

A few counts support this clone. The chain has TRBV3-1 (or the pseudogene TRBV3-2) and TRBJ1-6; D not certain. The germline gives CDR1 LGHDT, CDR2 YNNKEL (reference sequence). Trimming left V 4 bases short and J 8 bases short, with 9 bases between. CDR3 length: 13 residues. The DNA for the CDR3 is TGTGCCAGCAGCCTCCGAGAGGATTCACCCCTCCACTTT. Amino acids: CASSLREDSPLHF.